Following are 5 T cell receptor beta chains from one sample sequenced in a study of breast tumors, draining lymph nodes, adjacent tissues. TCRdb redid the calling of the multiplex PCR reads with MiXCR, one entry per CDR3 protein. Of about 200,000 distinct CDR3 sequences in the sample, roughly 29% are singletons; the top ten hold over 4%. Axillary draining lymph nodes of breast cancer patients supplied the node samples. Sequenced material: axillary lymph node tissue. The receptors were gathered from a female donor with breast cancer. Some clones in this sample may be carry-over from other donors' samples.

The chain combines TRBV7-3 with TRBJ1-1, with 7 bases identical to TRBD1. Germline V gives CDR1 SGHTA, CDR2 FQGTGA. V lost 5 bases and J lost 11; bases outside the gene matches: 14. The CDR3 runs 14 residues. Here the CDR3 DNA reads TGTGCCAGCAGCCTTCGAACAGGGGTTAGTACGGCTTTCTTT. It encodes CASSLRTGVSTAFF.

Many counts were recorded for this clonotype. The chain carries TRBV20-1 and TRBJ2-3; D call uncertain. Germline V gives CDR1 DFQATT, CDR2 SNEGSKA (reference sequence). With 3 bases removed from V and 0 bases from J, the gap between germline ends came to 13 bases. The CDR3 sequence is 15 residues long. The CDR3 nucleotides read TGCAGTGCTAGCCCGCGTGGCGGAAGCACAGATACGCAGTATTTT. Amino acids: CSASPRGGSTDTQYF.

This chain links TRBV29-1 with TRBJ2-3; a weak D match, TRBD1 (6 bases). The CDR3 covers 14 residues. Germline V gene data show CDR1 as SQVTM and CDR2 as ANQGSEA. Trimming shortened V by 4 bases and J by 2 bases, and 13 bases separated the two germline ends. The CDR3 here is CSVAGDGFTDTQYF. The CDR3 coding sequence is TGCAGCGTTGCAGGGGACGGTTTCACAGATACGCAGTATTTT.

The chain uses TRBV20-1 and TRBJ1-2; 8 bases are shared with TRBD1. Germline V gene lookup returns CDR1 DFQATT and CDR2 SNEGSKA (reference sequence). V shed 5 bases and J 12 bases; nucleotides not matched to a gene: 8. CDR3 length equals 11 residues. The CDR3 sequence is CSADRGSGNTF. CDR3 DNA: TGCAGTGCTGACAGGGGAAGCGGAAACACCTTC.

In this sample, this clonotype turned up many times. The V gene is TRBV12-5, the J gene TRBJ2-7, with TRBD2 as a possible D gene (6 bases). V lost 2 bases, J lost 0 bases, and 20 bases lay in between. The germline V gene encodes CDR1 LGHNT and CDR2 FRNRAP. The CDR3 length is 18 residues. CDR3 loop: CASGLPIYWDSTSYEQYF. The CDR3 region has the DNA TGTGCTAGTGGTTTGCCCATCTACTGGGACTCCACCTCCTACGAGCAGTACTTC.